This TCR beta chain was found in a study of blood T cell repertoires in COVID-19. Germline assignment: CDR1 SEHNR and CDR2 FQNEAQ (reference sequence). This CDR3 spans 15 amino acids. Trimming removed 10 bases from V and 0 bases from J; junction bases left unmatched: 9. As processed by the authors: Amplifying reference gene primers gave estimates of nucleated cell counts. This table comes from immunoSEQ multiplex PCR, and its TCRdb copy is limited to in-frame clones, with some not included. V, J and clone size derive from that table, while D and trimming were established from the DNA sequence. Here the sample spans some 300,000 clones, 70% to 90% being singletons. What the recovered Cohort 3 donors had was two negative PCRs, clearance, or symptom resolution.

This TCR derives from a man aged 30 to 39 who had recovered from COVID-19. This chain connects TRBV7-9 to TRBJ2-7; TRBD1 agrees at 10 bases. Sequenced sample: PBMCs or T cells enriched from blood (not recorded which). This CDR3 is CATTPRDRGSYEQYF. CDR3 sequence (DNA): TGTGCCACAACTCCCCGGGACAGGGGCTCCTACGAGCAGTACTTC.